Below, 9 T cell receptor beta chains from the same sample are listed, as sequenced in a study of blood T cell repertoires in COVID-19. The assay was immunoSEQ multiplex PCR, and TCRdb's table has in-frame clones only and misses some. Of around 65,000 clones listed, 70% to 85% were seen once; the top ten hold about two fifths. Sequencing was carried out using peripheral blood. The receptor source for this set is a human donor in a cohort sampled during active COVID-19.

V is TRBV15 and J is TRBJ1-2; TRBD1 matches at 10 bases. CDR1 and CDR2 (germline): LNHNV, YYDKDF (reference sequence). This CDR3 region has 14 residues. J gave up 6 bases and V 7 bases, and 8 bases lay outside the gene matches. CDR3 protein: CATTRGTGDHGYTF. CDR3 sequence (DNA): TGTGCCACCACTCGGGGGACAGGGGACCATGGCTACACCTTC.

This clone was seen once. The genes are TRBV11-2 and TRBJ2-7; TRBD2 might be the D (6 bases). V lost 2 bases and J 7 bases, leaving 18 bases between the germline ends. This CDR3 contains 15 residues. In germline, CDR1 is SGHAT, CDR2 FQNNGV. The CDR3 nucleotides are TGTGCCAGCAGCTTAAGTGGAATCCCGGGGGATGAGCAGTACTTC. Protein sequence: CASSLSGIPGDEQYF.

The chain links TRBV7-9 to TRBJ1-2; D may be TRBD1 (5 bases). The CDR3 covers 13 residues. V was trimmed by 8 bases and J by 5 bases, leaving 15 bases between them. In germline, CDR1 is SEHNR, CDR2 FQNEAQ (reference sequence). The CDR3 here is CASQMAGLYGYTF. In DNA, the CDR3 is TGTGCCAGCCAAATGGCGGGGCTATATGGCTACACCTTC.

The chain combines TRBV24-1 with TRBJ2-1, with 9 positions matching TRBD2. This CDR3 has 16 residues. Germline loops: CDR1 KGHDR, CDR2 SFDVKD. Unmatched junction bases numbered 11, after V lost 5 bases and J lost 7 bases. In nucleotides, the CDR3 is TGTGCCACCAGTGCCCCGGGGGCGGGGGGGATTAATGAGCAGTTCTTC. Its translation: CATSAPGAGGINEQFF.

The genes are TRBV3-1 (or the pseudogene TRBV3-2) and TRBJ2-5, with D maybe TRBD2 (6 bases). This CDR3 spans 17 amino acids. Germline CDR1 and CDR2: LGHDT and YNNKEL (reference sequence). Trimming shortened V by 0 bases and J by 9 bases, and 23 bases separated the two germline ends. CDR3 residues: CASSQDVLGRYTGAQYF. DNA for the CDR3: TGTGCCAGCAGCCAAGACGTATTGGGGCGCTACACGGGGGCCCAGTACTTC.

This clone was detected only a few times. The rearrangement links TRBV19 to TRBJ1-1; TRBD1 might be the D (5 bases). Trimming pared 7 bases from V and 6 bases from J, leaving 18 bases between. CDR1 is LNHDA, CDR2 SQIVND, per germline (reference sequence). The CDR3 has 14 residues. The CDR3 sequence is CASISPGVGAEAFF. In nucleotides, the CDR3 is TGTGCCAGTATCTCCCCGGGGGTCGGCGCTGAAGCTTTCTTT. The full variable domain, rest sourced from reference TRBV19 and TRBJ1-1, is DGGITQSPKYLFRKEGQNVTLSCEQNLNHDAMYWYRQDPGQGLRLIYYSQIVNDFQKGDIAEGYSVSREKKESFPLTVTSAQKNPTAFYLCASISPGVGAEAFFGQGTRLTVV.

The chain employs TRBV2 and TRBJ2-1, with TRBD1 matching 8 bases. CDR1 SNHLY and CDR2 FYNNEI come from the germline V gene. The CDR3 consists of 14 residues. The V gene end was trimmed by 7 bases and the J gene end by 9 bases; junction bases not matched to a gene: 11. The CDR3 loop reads CASIPGQASGEQFF. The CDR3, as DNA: TGTGCCAGCATACCGGGACAGGCTTCTGGTGAGCAGTTCTTC.

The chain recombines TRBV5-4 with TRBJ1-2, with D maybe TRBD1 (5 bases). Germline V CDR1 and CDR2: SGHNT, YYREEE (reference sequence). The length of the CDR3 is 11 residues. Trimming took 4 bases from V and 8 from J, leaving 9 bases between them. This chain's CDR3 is CASSLGAGYTF. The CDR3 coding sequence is TGTGCCAGCAGCCTAGGGGCGGGCTACACCTTC.

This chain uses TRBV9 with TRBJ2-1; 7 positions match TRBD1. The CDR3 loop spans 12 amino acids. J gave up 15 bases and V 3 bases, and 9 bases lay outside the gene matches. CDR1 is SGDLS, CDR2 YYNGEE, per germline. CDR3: CASSASTGMPFF. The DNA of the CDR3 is TGTGCCAGCAGCGCCTCGACAGGGATGCCGTTCTTC.